The 10 T cell receptor beta chains reported below all come from one sample, sequenced in a study of T-cell memory formation after mild COVID-19. TCRdb re-derived calls from the 5' RACE reads in MiXCR, one entry per CDR3 protein. There are 140,000 or so distinct CDR3 sequences in the sample; roughly 19% occur only once, and 2% to 2.5% lies in the top ten. The specimen was PBMCs or a T cell subset sorted from them (not recorded which). The receptors derive from an adult woman who had mild COVID-19 (a few samples of this study predate the infection). Cell type and time point are not known.

The V and J genes are TRBV7-9 and TRBJ2-1; the match to TRBD1 covers 7 bases. Looked up from germline, CDR1 is SEHNR and CDR2 is FQNEAQ (reference sequence). V was pared by 10 bases and J by 4 bases, with 10 bases of the junction left unmatched. The CDR3 contains 14 residues. The CDR3 reads CATPARGPYNEQFF. In DNA form, the CDR3 reads TGTGCCACCCCGGCGAGGGGGCCATACAATGAGCAGTTCTTC. The entire variable domain, with the rest obtained from reference TRBV7-9 and TRBJ2-1, is as follows: DTGVSQNPRHKITKRGQNVTFRCDPISEHNRLYWYRQTLGQGPEFLTYFQNEAQLEKSRLLSDRFSAERPKGSFSTLEIQRTEQGDSAMYLCATPARGPYNEQFFGPGTRLTVL.

This clonotype was detected a few times. This chain links TRBV30 with TRBJ2-5, with TRBD2 matching over 9 bases. CDR1 GTSNPN and CDR2 SVGIG come from the germline V gene (reference sequence). The CDR3 totals 13 residues. Trimming took 5 bases from V and 5 from J; bases not matched to a gene: 6. This chain's CDR3 is CAWGGLAKETQYF. The CDR3 DNA reads TGTGCCTGGGGGGGACTAGCAAAGGAGACCCAGTACTTC.

The genes are TRBV30 and TRBJ2-2; 10 bases map to TRBD2. The CDR3 totals 17 residues. With 6 bases clipped from V and 1 base from J, the junction kept 11 bases outside the gene matches. Germline V gives CDR1 GTSNPN, CDR2 SVGIG (reference sequence). CDR3 nucleotide sequence: TGTGCCTGCCGCAAGGGTTCTAGCGGGGGGAACACCGGGGAGCTGTTTTTT. It translates to CACRKGSSGGNTGELFF.

This clonotype was observed a handful of times. The chain links TRBV3-1 to TRBJ2-5; D possibly corresponds to TRBD2 (5 bases). The CDR3 is made up of 13 amino acids. The V and J ends lost 3 bases and 7 bases respectively, with 12 bases between them. Germline lookup yields CDR1 LGHDT and CDR2 YNNKEL (reference sequence). The CDR3 is CASSHSWSGTQYF. The DNA of the CDR3 is TGTGCCAGCAGCCACAGTTGGAGCGGGACCCAGTACTTC.

The chain carries TRBV4-1 and TRBJ1-4; 8 bases agree with TRBD1. The CDR3 sequence is 18 residues long. The germline V gene encodes CDR1 MGHRA and CDR2 YSYEKL. Trimming at V came to 1 base and at J to 0 bases, leaving 7 bases not matched to a gene. This CDR3 is CASSQAGQGKPTNEKLFF. Written as DNA, the CDR3 is TGCGCCAGCAGCCAAGCAGGACAGGGTAAACCAACTAATGAAAAACTGTTTTTT.

The chain uses TRBV7-8 and TRBJ2-1; D might be TRBD1 (6 bases). Germline CDR1 is SGHVS and CDR2 is FQNEAQ. V lost 0 bases and J 8 bases, leaving 20 bases between the germline ends. CDR3 length: 17 amino acids. CDR3 nucleotide sequence: TGTGCCAGCAGCTTAGCATGGTTTGGGACAACTCAGGATGAGCAGTTCTTC. Protein: CASSLAWFGTTQDEQFF.

Here the CDR3 DNA reads TGTGCCAGCAGCTTAGTAGCGGAGCCGAGCTCCTACGAGCAGTACTTC. Translated, it gives CASSLVAEPSSYEQYF. The chain couples TRBV7-2 to TRBJ2-7, with D possibly being TRBD2 (6 bases). Looked up from germline, CDR1 is SGHTA and CDR2 is FQGNSA. The CDR3 consists of 16 residues. V was shortened by 1 base and J by 0 bases, with 13 bases between the two germline ends.

This clonotype was observed a few times. The chain is built from TRBV5-1 and TRBJ2-7; a possible D gene is TRBD1 (6 bases). V shed 4 bases and J shed 5 bases, with 19 bases lying between them. CDR1 SGHRS and CDR2 YFSETQ come from the germline V gene. The CDR3 spans 15 residues. The CDR3 coding sequence is TGCGCCAGCAGCAAGACAGGCCCTTTAGGGAACGAGCAGTACTTC. This gives the protein CASSKTGPLGNEQYF. Full variable domain (outside the CDR3, taken from reference TRBV5-1 and TRBJ2-7): KAGVTQTPRYLIKTRGQQVTLSCSPISGHRSVSWYQQTPGQGLQFLFEYFSETQRNKGNFPGRFSGRQFSNSRSEMNVSTLELGDSALYLCASSKTGPLGNEQYFGPGTRLTVT.

The table lists this clonotype with a few counts. This chain joins TRBV20-1 and TRBJ2-7, with 10 positions matching TRBD2. The V and J ends lost 3 bases and 3 bases, in that order; junction bases with no gene match: 5. Per germline, CDR1 DFQATT and CDR2 SNEGSKA (reference sequence). This CDR3 has 14 residues. Written as DNA, the CDR3 is TGCAGTGCTAGTAAGGCTAGCGGGGGCTACGAGCAGTACTTC. Protein sequence: CSASKASGGYEQYF.

V and J are TRBV12-3 or TRBV12-4 and TRBJ1-2, with a tentative D call TRBD1 (5 bases). Trimming removed 6 bases at V and 4 bases at J, with 12 bases between. The CDR3 contains 13 residues. CDR3 amino acids: CASSLGPGYGYTF. The CDR3 nucleotides are TGTGCCAGCAGCCTGGGACCAGGCTATGGCTACACCTTC.